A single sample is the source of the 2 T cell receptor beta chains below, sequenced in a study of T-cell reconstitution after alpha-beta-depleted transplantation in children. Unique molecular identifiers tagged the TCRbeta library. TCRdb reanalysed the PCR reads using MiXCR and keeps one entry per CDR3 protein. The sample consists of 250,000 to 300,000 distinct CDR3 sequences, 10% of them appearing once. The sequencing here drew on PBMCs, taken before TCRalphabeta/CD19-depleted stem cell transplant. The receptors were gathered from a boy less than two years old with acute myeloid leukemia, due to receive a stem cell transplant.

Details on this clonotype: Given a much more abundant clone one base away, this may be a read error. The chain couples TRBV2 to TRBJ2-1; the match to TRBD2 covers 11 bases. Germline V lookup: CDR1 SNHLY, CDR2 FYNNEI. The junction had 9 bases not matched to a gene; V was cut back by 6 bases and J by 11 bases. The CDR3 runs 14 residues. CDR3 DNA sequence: TGTGCCAGCAGCGTAGCGGGAGGGCCTTATAAGCAGTTCTTC. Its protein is CASSVAGGPYKQFF. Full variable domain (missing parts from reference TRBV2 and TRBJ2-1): EPEVTQTPSHQVTQMGQEVILRCVPISNHLYFYWYRQILGQKVEFLVSFYNNEISEKSEIFDDQFSVERPDGSNFTLKIRSTKLEDSAMYFCASSVAGGPYKQFFGPGTRLTVL.

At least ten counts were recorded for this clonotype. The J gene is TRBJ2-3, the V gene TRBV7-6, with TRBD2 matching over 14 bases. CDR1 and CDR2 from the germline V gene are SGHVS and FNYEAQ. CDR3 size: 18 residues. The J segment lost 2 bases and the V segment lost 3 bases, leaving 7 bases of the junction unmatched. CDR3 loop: CASSLGRLAGGITDTQYF. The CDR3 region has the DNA TGTGCCAGCAGCTTGGGAAGACTAGCGGGGGGGATCACAGATACGCAGTATTTT.